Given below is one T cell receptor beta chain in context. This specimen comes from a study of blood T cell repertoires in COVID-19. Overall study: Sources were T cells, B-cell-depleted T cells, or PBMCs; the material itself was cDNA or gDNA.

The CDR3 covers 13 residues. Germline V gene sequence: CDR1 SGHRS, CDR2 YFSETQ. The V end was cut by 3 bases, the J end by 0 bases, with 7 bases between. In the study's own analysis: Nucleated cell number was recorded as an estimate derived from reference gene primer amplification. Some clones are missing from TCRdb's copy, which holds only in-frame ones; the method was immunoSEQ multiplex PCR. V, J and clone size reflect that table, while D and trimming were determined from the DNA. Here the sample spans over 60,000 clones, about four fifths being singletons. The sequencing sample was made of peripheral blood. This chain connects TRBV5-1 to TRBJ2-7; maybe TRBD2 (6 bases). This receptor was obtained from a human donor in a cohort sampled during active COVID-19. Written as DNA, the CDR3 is TGCGCCAGCAGCTCCGGGGGCTCCTACGAGCAGTACTTC. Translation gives CASSSGGSYEQYF.